The source of this TCR beta chain is a study of memory CD4+ T cells and cytomegalovirus serostatus. Study background: This sample comes from healthy Belgian adults, 9 CMV seropositive, roughly 22 seronegative.

Sequencing used immunoSEQ multiplex PCR; TCRdb keeps in-frame clones, though not all of them. The table has tens of thousands of clones, around 78% seen once; the top ten hold 1.5% to 2%. Single viable CD3+CD4+CD8-CD45RO+ cells were sorted as the memory CD4+ T cells. The CDR3 runs 18 residues. V trimming: 6 bases; J trimming: 2 bases; junction bases outside the gene matches: 16. Germline V gene lookup returns CDR1 MNHEY and CDR2 SMNVEV (reference sequence). The TCR originated in an adult in good health and CMV-seronegative. The specimen sequenced was memory CD4+ T cells from blood. The V call is TRBV27, the J call TRBJ1-5, with 7 nucleotides matching TRBD1. This CDR3 reads CASSKQGMLKFRNQPQHF. In DNA, the CDR3 is TGTGCCAGCAGCAAACAGGGGATGCTCAAATTCCGCAATCAGCCCCAGCATTTT.